This T cell receptor (beta chain) was captured by sequencing in a study of blood T cell repertoires in COVID-19. The overall study: COVID-19 samples from acute and convalescent phases originated in the United States, Italy and Spain. In each case, the material was cDNA or gDNA derived from T cells, B-cell-depleted T cells, or PBMCs.

Authors' methods: Amplification with reference gene primers provided the estimates of nucleated cell counts. Clones were read by immunoSEQ multiplex PCR, and TCRdb kept only the in-frame ones, dropping some. V and J calls plus clone size are reproduced from that table; the DNA served to infer D and trimming. Of under 450,000 clones listed, approximately 88% are singletons. What was sequenced was peripheral blood. The TCR sequence derives from a woman between 45 and 60 years old with COVID-19, enrolled during active disease.

The CDR3 region has the DNA TGTGCCAGCAGTATACAGGGTCTGGGGGGGAACGAGCAGTACTTC. Residues: CASSIQGLGGNEQYF. The rearrangement links TRBV27 to TRBJ2-7; the D gene is possibly TRBD2 (7 bases). Germline V gene lookup returns CDR1 MNHEY and CDR2 SMNVEV (reference sequence). The CDR3 is made up of 15 amino acids. The V end was cut by 5 bases, the J end by 5 bases, with 19 bases between.